This T cell receptor beta chain appears in the sequencing data of a study of cytomegalovirus exposure and HLA in healthy donors (dated by TCRdb to 2017 to 2019). Context from the whole study: In an earlier analysis of roughly 500 of the donors, roughly 300 Gb of sequence data and 117 million unique TCR beta sequences from about 190 million T cells were reported. The study was designed to test whether signatures of past pathogen exposure could be identified by cataloging public T cell receptors. All discovery cohort repertoires had been generated using a single sequencing platform. The later analysis used no new phenotypic data to find candidate immune exposures, relying instead on TCR beta sequences and their occurrence across donors. About 310 gigabases of sequencing data and approximately 84 million unique TCR sequences were included in an early release covering about 700 HLA-typed donors. Typing coverage differed by locus: A, B, C, DRB1 and DQB1 were typed in roughly 629-640 donors, DQA1 in about 550, DPA1 in roughly 590, and DPB1 in 450 to 480. Class I and class II HLA loci were covered by the typing at four-digit resolution. In a later genetic analysis, genome-wide SNP genotypes for about three fifths of the 666 donors were used, and that subset was treated as a discovery cohort. Among about 400 genotyped donors of the cohort, an average of about 220,000 unique TCR beta nucleotide sequences was sequenced per donor, of which about 19% were non-productive. About five DR-DQ haplotypes were handled as single units for association and clustering because linkage in the cohort was strong. Alongside the repertoire data, information on donor age, sex, ethnicity and CMV serostatus was compiled. Using immunosequencing, the study profiled T cell repertoires from fewer than 700 subjects and related those repertoires to cytomegalovirus serostatus. In an earlier analysis of roughly 540 of the donors, high-throughput TCR beta sequencing was used to judge whether each TCR beta V gene segment behaved as functional or pseudogenic. Of the roughly 400 genotyped donors, 65% to 90% were placed in the genetic ancestry cluster associated with self-reported Caucasian donors. A later analysis re-examined previously published TCR beta repertoires from several hundred donors and added high-resolution HLA genotyping to investigate patterns of TCR occurrence. To predict cytomegalovirus infection status, the study combined high-throughput TCR immunosequencing, statistical association of individual TCRs with disease status, and machine learning. Besides the first cohort of 666 subjects, a separate validation cohort made up of 120 different subjects was used. The research as a whole found: In a later analysis, the rate of TCR association differed among HLA loci, with DRB1 alleles having the most associated TCRs and HLA-C alleles having the fewest. A further reported finding was that TCR beta sequences accurately predicted the HLA-A and HLA-B alleles for most subjects in the first cohort. When HLA alleles, especially DR and DQ, strongly co-occurred, TCR associations were difficult to assign to individual alleles. Some IMGT-functional V segments, including TRBV6-2 and TRBV6-3, could not be distinguished by the 87-base-pair reads and were therefore excluded. For the cohort, immune exposure information was limited to CMV serostatus. Broadly in line with IMGT annotations, most TCR beta V segments showed up in productive rearrangements about 87% or about 30% of the time in an earlier analysis of 450 to 750 of the donors. Correlated functional status among segregating V segments might be attributable to linkage disequilibrium, but an unknown experimental factor could not be ruled out. Specific HLA alleles were associated with about 17,000 TCR beta sequences at a false discovery rate of 0.05 in a later analysis. The presence/absence analyses assumed that sequencing depth was roughly uniform across donors, and that assumption may not be true. Across donors, most TCR sequences were observed very rarely, whereas some public TCRs were present in many individuals. The classifier was reported to diagnose cytomegalovirus status with high specificity and sensitivity in both the original and validation cohorts. In a later genetic analysis, a missense DCLRE1C variant was associated with V-gene and J-gene trimming of TCR beta chains, and the association was replicated in an independent cohort. A group of highly shared sequence variants was considered likely to be a technical artifact of the sequencing pipeline. Compared with equally common non-associated chains, HLA-associated TCR beta chains in a later analysis were more clonally expanded and had lower generation probabilities. Only TCR beta chains were sequenced in this cohort, and the absence of alpha or paired-chain data limited detectable features. The study gave a list of more than 150 TCR beta chains associated with cytomegalovirus. Compared with the approximately 720-donor mean, donors in an Asian-associated ancestry cluster had fewer N-insertions in productive TCRs, according to a later genetic analysis. Because counts were too low, roughly 17 rarely observed V segments, including chromosome 9 orphons, were left out of the earlier analysis of some 640 of the donors. According to the authors, the approach could potentially be generalized to other disease states and immunological phenotypes. HLA typing was unavailable for some donors at each locus, so association tests used only the typed subset. Several of the top co-occurrence clusters appeared to be linked to parvovirus B19, influenza, CMV and Epstein-Barr virus, according to a later analysis. According to a later analysis, most CMV-associated TCR beta chains appeared to be HLA-restricted, and the HLA associations seemed to be driven largely by CMV exposure. In vitro tests confirmed that a few of the cytomegalovirus-associated TCR beta chains recognize cytomegalovirus antigens.

The library was generated by the immunoSEQ multiplex PCR assay. The multiplex PCR relied on a mix of 60 forward primers for TCR Vbeta segments and 13 reverse primers for TCR Jbeta segments. The CDR3 region of rearranged TCR beta genes was amplified from genomic DNA with a multiplex PCR assay. The Illumina HiSeq System was used to sequence the amplified TCR beta libraries as 87-base-pair reads. Turning to the authors' computational methods: Across the 600 to 700 repertoires, a later analysis counted some 81 million unique TCR beta chains, 9 million to 14 million of which were shared by at least two donors. Raw reads were error-corrected and collapsed into unique sequences by a nearest-neighbor algorithm in which closely related sequences were merged to remove PCR and sequencing errors. V, D and J gene segments were assigned by aligning CDR3 sequences to IMGT reference sequences. For a sequence to be retained, a match of at least six nucleotides to both a V gene segment and a J gene segment was required. A rearrangement was called productive if the CDR3 had no stop codons and remained in frame with V and J, and every other rearrangement was called non-productive. CDR3 was defined by IMGT convention, running from the second conserved V-encoded cysteine to the conserved J-encoded phenylalanine. The earlier analysis of about 620 of the donors excluded sequences that lacked an unambiguous match to a single V gene segment. An earlier analysis of fewer than 750 of the donors classified V segments as functional when productive rearrangements were above 56.7% and as segregating when the standard deviation between donors was above 5%. A statistical classification framework was built for diagnosing cytomegalovirus status from the catalog of TCR beta chain sequences. A later analysis assigned V and J genes by comparing TCR nucleotide sequences with IMGT/GENE-DB human TR gene sequences. In a later analysis, CDR3 sequences and most-parsimonious VDJ recombination scenarios were assigned using the TCRdist pipeline. In a later analysis, each TCR beta chain was defined by its CDR3 amino acid sequence together with its V-gene family, and reads without a unique V-gene family were excluded. In a later analysis, around 600 highly shared, low-generation-probability nucleotide sequences were removed to address suspected cross-contamination and a sequencing artifact. A later analysis calculated a clonal expansion index for each public chain from normalized within-repertoire ranks of inferred template counts. In a later analysis, generation probabilities were computed with a VDJ recombination model fitted to out-of-frame rearrangements, and the resulting probabilities were checked against IGoR. Hypergeometric tests were used in a later analysis to score TCR-TCR, TCR-HLA and TCR-CMV co-occurrence, with a repertoire-size bias correction applied to the TCR pairs. To estimate false discovery rates, a later analysis permuted the HLA or CMV assignments 20 times. In a later analysis, co-occurring TCRs were grouped using DBSCAN, with TCRdist sequence similarity added in when clustering inside HLA-allele-positive subsets. For co-occurrence clustering, repertoires with fewer than 30,000 or more than 120,000 public chains were excluded, along with roughly 5 repertoires with anomalous nucleotide sharing. The source is immuneACCESS, and TCRdb retained only in-frame sequences with V and J called. Part of the clones is not carried over; for the studies checked, unresolved V genes explain less than half of this, and the remainder is unexplained. V and J calls plus clone size are reproduced from that table; the DNA served to infer D and trimming. For this sample there are more than 110,000 clones; about 76% appear just once. The top ten constitute approximately 3% of the sample.

With regard to this clone: There is no known antigen for this receptor. No base quality values were provided; no much bigger clone lies one nucleotide off.

The cohort consisted of 600 to 700 healthy bone marrow donors. All cohort members were sampled while nominally healthy, although unrecorded immune exposures were likely present. The donor was CMV seronegative and belonged to the group of roughly 330 seronegative cohort members. Each donor provided a peripheral blood sample, and peripheral blood mononuclear cells were used for TCR beta sequencing. Genomic DNA extraction from the blood cell samples was performed with the Qiagen DNeasy Blood Extraction Kit. The CDR3 goes from the cysteine to the phenylalanine over 15 residues. The DNA shown is the 45-base CDR3, in frame from base 1. CDR1 and CDR2 were assigned from the germline V gene as SGDLS and YYNGEE. Unmatched junction bases come to 11, with V trimmed by 4 bases and J by 8 bases.

This TCR was sampled from a female donor in good health and CMV-seronegative. This chain is built from TRBV9 and TRBJ2-1; TRBD1 lines up with 8 middle nucleotides. Sequencing input: PBMCs. The base sequence is TGTGCCAGCAGCTCAGGACAGGGCCTTAGGTATGAGCAGTTCTTC. Translated, this is CASSSGQGLRYEQFF.